This T cell receptor (beta chain) was found in a study of T-cell memory formation after mild COVID-19. Study information: Across donors, TCR clusters were largely donor specific.

The sample holds a few counts of this clonotype. V lost 5 bases and J 0 bases, leaving 11 bases between the germline ends. CDR1 and CDR2 from the germline V gene are SGHVS and FNYEAQ. There are 15 residues in the CDR3. Via MiXCR, TCRdb re-called the 5' RACE reads, giving one row per CDR3 protein. The sample lists about 400,000 distinct CDR3 sequences; more than 15% were seen once. The sequence derives from a man aged 18 to 35 who had mild COVID-19 (a few samples of this study predate the infection). Cell type and time point are not known. The specimen sequenced was PBMCs or a T cell subset sorted from them (not recorded which). This chain connects TRBV7-6 to TRBJ1-3; D is unresolved. The CDR3 reads CASSVASFSGNTIYF. CDR3 sequence (DNA): TGTGCCAGCAGCGTGGCCAGTTTCTCTGGAAACACCATATATTTT.